These 9 T cell receptor beta chains were all obtained from the same sample, sequenced in a study of blood T cell repertoires in COVID-19. The method was immunoSEQ multiplex PCR; TCRdb's version includes in-frame clones alone and lacks a portion of them. This repertoire shows around 300,000 clones, 89% found once; its top ten account for less than 2%. Input material: PBMCs or T cells enriched from blood (not recorded which). These receptors all come from a woman in her 40s who had recovered from COVID-19.

The chain has TRBV15 and TRBJ1-1, with a possible D match to TRBD1 (6 bases). The CDR3 has 13 residues. V was clipped by 7 bases and J by 0 bases, with 9 bases between them. Germline V CDR1 and CDR2: LNHNV, YYDKDF (reference sequence). For the CDR3, the DNA is TGTGCCACCACTGGACAGATGAACACTGAAGCTTTCTTT. It codes for CATTGQMNTEAFF.

The V and J genes are TRBV7-9 and TRBJ1-2; TRBD1 might be the D (5 bases). The CDR3 is 13 residues long. Germline assignment: CDR1 SEHNR and CDR2 FQNEAQ (reference sequence). V lost 1 base to trimming and J lost 8 bases, with 11 bases between them. CDR3 nucleotides: TGTGCCAGCAGCTTAGAGGCTCCAGGGGGCTACACCTTC. This translates into CASSLEAPGGYTF.

The CDR3 DNA reads as TGCGCCAGCAGCTTGGTGGTCAGGATTGCAACTAATGAAAAACTGTTTTTT. This gives the protein CASSLVVRIATNEKLFF. The V call is TRBV5-1, the J call TRBJ1-4; D remains ambiguous. This CDR3 contains 17 residues. Trimming took off 0 bases at V and 0 bases at J, with 12 bases between the two ends. In germline, CDR1 is SGHRS, CDR2 YFSETQ.

The chain carries TRBV28 and TRBJ1-5, with no clear D. The germline CDR1 and CDR2 sequences are MDHEN and SYDVKM. The CDR3 sequence is 14 residues long. The ends were cut back, 8 bases at V and 0 bases at J, with 11 bases in the middle. In DNA, the CDR3 is TGTGCCAGCGCTACAGTCTATAGCAATCAGCCCCAGCATTTT. Protein product: CASATVYSNQPQHF.

To note about this clone: Other DNA variants within this sample encode the same CDR3. J is TRBJ1-1 and V is TRBV14; D perhaps matches TRBD1 (6 bases). The CDR3 totals 15 residues. Trimming took off 1 base at V and 4 bases at J, with 13 bases between the two ends. Germline V gives CDR1 SGHDN, CDR2 FVKESK. The CDR3 is CASSQAGGRGTEAFF. In nucleotides, the CDR3 is TGTGCCAGCAGCCAAGCGGGGGGCCGAGGCACTGAAGCTTTCTTT.

The table lists this clone with a few counts. The chain combines TRBV27 with TRBJ2-1, with 10 bases lining up with TRBD2. The CDR3 is 16 amino acids. The V segment lost 5 bases and the J segment 7 bases; nucleotides outside the gene matches: 11. Germline CDR1 reads MNHEY; CDR2 reads SMNVEV (reference sequence). CDR3 in DNA: TGTGCCAGCAGTCCCGTACCGGGACTAGCGAAGAATGAGCAGTTCTTC. Encoded protein: CASSPVPGLAKNEQFF.

The chain has TRBV6-5 and TRBJ2-7; D gene unclear. Germline V gives CDR1 MNHEY, CDR2 SVGAGI. The CDR3 consists of 14 residues. Trimming removed 6 bases at V and 1 base at J, with 13 bases between. The CDR3 region has the DNA TGTGCCAGCAGCACGCTTGGCTCTTCCTACGAGCAGTACTTC. Amino acid sequence: CASSTLGSSYEQYF.

The chain uses TRBV27 and TRBJ1-6; TRBD1 matches 11 bases. Unmatched junction bases numbered 13, after V lost 7 bases and J lost 14 bases. Germline values: CDR1 MNHEY, CDR2 SMNVEV (reference sequence). This CDR3 contains 15 residues. This CDR3 is CASTLYGTGGSALHF. CDR3 nucleotides: TGTGCCAGCACCCTTTACGGGACAGGGGGTTCGGCCCTCCACTTT.

The rearrangement uses TRBV9 and TRBJ2-3; a weak D match, TRBD2 (5 bases). Trimming left V 2 bases short and J 3 bases short, with 10 bases between. Looked up from germline, CDR1 is SGDLS and CDR2 is YYNGEE. The CDR3 contains 14 residues. The CDR3 reads CASSVLSGTDTQYF. The CDR3 DNA is TGTGCCAGCAGCGTTTTATCGGGGACAGATACGCAGTATTTT. Variable domain in full (rest from reference TRBV9 and TRBJ2-3): DSGVTQTPKHLITATGQRVTLRCSPRSGDLSVYWYQQSLDQGLQFLIQYYNGEERAKGNILERFSAQQFPDLHSELNLSSLELGDSALYFCASSVLSGTDTQYFGPGTRLTVL.